This entry describes one T cell receptor (beta chain). Trimming took 8 bases from V and 7 from J; bases not matched to a gene: 10. This CDR3 has 14 residues. Germline V lookup: CDR1 MRHNA, CDR2 SNTAGT. The sample is drawn from a study of T cell changes during pregnancy in multiple sclerosis. Clones were sequenced by immunoSEQ multiplex PCR, and TCRdb holds only the in-frame ones, with some missing. The sample lists roughly 42,000 clones, around 93% occurring once. The rearrangement joins TRBV6-4 to TRBJ1-2; 10 bases are shared with TRBD1. Sequenced here: CD4+ T cells from peripheral blood mononuclear cells, sampled before pregnancy. The clonotype comes from a female donor with multiple sclerosis, enrolled in a pregnancy study. CDR3 sequence reads: CASARTGGIGGYTF. As DNA, the CDR3 is TGTGCCAGCGCCAGGACAGGGGGTATCGGTGGCTACACCTTC.